This entry lists 14 T cell receptor beta chains sequenced from one sample in a study of blood T cell repertoires in COVID-19. Assay: immunoSEQ multiplex PCR; the TCRdb copy retains only in-frame clones and omits some. The sample shows 30,000 to 45,000 clones, about nine tenths of them seen only once. Source material: peripheral blood. Receptors were obtained from a human donor in a cohort sampled during active COVID-19.

The chain couples TRBV29-1 to TRBJ2-7; 8 nucleotides agree with TRBD1. In germline, CDR1 is SQVTM, CDR2 ANQGSEA. The CDR3 covers 15 residues. Trimming cost V 0 bases and J 3 bases; bases outside gene matches: 7. The CDR3 bases are TGCAGCGTTGAAGAGTTAGGACAGGGAGGCTACGAGCAGTACTTC. Translation: CSVEELGQGGYEQYF.

The chain combines TRBV5-1 with TRBJ2-5; TRBD2 agrees at 8 bases. Germline CDR1 is SGHRS and CDR2 is YFSETQ. Trimming removed 5 bases from V and 5 bases from J; junction bases left unmatched: 14. The CDR3 sequence is 16 residues long. The CDR3 reads CASSLQTAGAGETQYF. CDR3 bases: TGCGCCAGCAGTCTTCAGACAGCGGGGGCAGGGGAGACCCAGTACTTC.

The CDR3 here is CASSVGLPHSYNEQFF. CDR3 coding DNA: TGTGCCAGCAGCGTGGGACTACCCCACTCCTACAATGAGCAGTTCTTC. The V call is TRBV7-8, the J call TRBJ2-1; 7 positions agree with TRBD2. There are 16 residues in the CDR3. CDR1 is SGHVS and CDR2 is FQNEAQ in the germline V gene. After removal of 5 bases from V and 0 bases from J, the junction contained 7 bases not matched to a gene.

This chain links TRBV2 with TRBJ1-2; 9 bases are a match to TRBD1. Germline-derived CDR1 and CDR2 are SNHLY and FYNNEI. The CDR3 length is 13 residues. The V gene end was trimmed by 8 bases and the J gene end by 4 bases; junction bases not matched to a gene: 5. The chain's CDR3 is CASGTGSAYGYTF. The CDR3 coding sequence is TGTGCCAGCGGGACAGGGTCGGCCTATGGCTACACCTTC.

The chain joins TRBV5-6 to TRBJ1-5, with TRBD1 matching 8 bases. Germline V lookup: CDR1 SGHDT, CDR2 YYEEEE. V lost 0 bases to trimming and J lost 6 bases; unmatched junction nucleotides: 14. The CDR3 totals 18 residues. The CDR3 DNA is TGTGCCAGCAGCTTGGCGGGGATCGACAGGGGCGGAGGTCAGCCCCAGCATTTT. It codes for CASSLAGIDRGGGQPQHF.

The CDR3 nucleotides read TGTGCCAGCAGTGGGGTGGGGGCTGGAGGAAAACTGTTTTTT. Translation: CASSGVGAGGKLFF. The V and J genes are TRBV2 and TRBJ1-4, with D possibly being TRBD1 (6 bases). The V and J ends lost 4 bases and 10 bases respectively, with 16 bases between them. The V gene's germline CDR1 is SNHLY and CDR2 FYNNEI. The length of the CDR3 is 14 residues.

This clone was detected a few times. The chain has TRBV23-1 and TRBJ2-5; D remains ambiguous. TRBV23-1 is labeled an ORF, and its function is uncertain. The CDR3 is 14 residues long. The V gene lost 0 bases and the J gene lost 2 bases, with 7 bases spanning the gap. The CDR3 protein is CASSQSPRQETQYF. The CDR3 DNA reads as TGCGCCAGCAGTCAATCTCCGCGACAAGAGACCCAGTACTTC.

Regarding this clone: Other DNA sequences in the same sample also yield this CDR3. The chain carries TRBV18 and TRBJ2-2; a weak D match, TRBD1 (5 bases). Germline V gene sequence: CDR1 KGHSH, CDR2 LQKENI. CDR3 length: 15 amino acids. V was trimmed by 6 bases and J by 1 base, leaving 12 bases between them. CDR3 in DNA: TGTGCCAGCTCGCCTCCAAGGGGGAACACCGGGGAGCTGTTTTTT. Residues: CASSPPRGNTGELFF.

The chain links TRBV5-1 to TRBJ2-1, with 8 bases identical to TRBD1. The CDR3 totals 16 residues. Trimming at V came to 5 bases and at J to 0 bases, leaving 7 bases not matched to a gene. Germline V gene data show CDR1 as SGHRS and CDR2 as YFSETQ. Here the CDR3 reads CASRTGTGNSYNEQFF. The CDR3 DNA reads as TGCGCCAGCAGAACCGGGACAGGAAACTCCTACAATGAGCAGTTCTTC. The variable domain in full, with the rest retrieved from reference TRBV5-1 and TRBJ2-1, is KAGVTQTPRYLIKTRGQQVTLSCSPISGHRSVSWYQQTPGQGLQFLFEYFSETQRNKGNFPGRFSGRQFSNSRSEMNVSTLELGDSALYLCASRTGTGNSYNEQFFGPGTRLTVL.

V and J are TRBV11-2 and TRBJ2-7, with a tentative D call TRBD2 (6 bases). Germline CDR1 and CDR2: SGHAT and FQNNGV. This CDR3 region has 15 residues. V lost 5 bases, J lost 1 base, and 15 bases lay in between. The CDR3 region has the DNA TGTGCCAGCAGCCGGGGGAACGGGCAATCCTACGAGCAGTACTTC. As protein: CASSRGNGQSYEQYF. The full variable domain, with the rest looked up from reference TRBV11-2 and TRBJ2-7, is EAGVAQSPRYKIIEKRQSVAFWCNPISGHATLYWYQQILGQGPKLLIQFQNNGVVDDSQLPKDRFSAERLKGVDSTLKIQPAKLEDSAVYLCASSRGNGQSYEQYFGPGTRLTVT.

V usage is TRBV11-2 and J usage is TRBJ2-2; 9 bases are a match to TRBD2. Looked up from germline, CDR1 is SGHAT and CDR2 is FQNNGV. V shed 5 bases and J 7 bases; nucleotides not matched to a gene: 8. This CDR3 comprises 15 residues. The CDR3 nucleotides read TGTGCCAGCAGCACCTTAGCGGGAGCGGTCGGGGAGCTGTTTTTT. It encodes CASSTLAGAVGELFF.

This rearrangement joins TRBV28 to TRBJ2-4, with TRBD1 matching 9 bases. CDR3 length equals 14 residues. Germline V gene sequence: CDR1 MDHEN, CDR2 SYDVKM. J lost 4 bases, V lost 6 bases, and 4 bases had no gene match. Here the CDR3 reads CASRQDRGKNIQYF. CDR3 in DNA: TGTGCCAGCAGGCAGGACAGGGGAAAAAACATTCAGTACTTC.

The CDR3 coding sequence is TGTGCCAGCAGTGAACAGGGAAGGAGAAACACCATATATTTT. Its translation is CASSEQGRRNTIYF. The genes are TRBV2 and TRBJ1-3, with D possibly being TRBD1 (5 bases). Trimming removed 2 bases at V and 5 bases at J, with 10 bases between. The CDR3 consists of 14 residues. Germline V lookup: CDR1 SNHLY, CDR2 FYNNEI. Full variable domain (outside the CDR3, taken from reference TRBV2 and TRBJ1-3): EPEVTQTPSHQVTQMGQEVILRCVPISNHLYFYWYRQILGQKVEFLVSFYNNEISEKSEIFDDQFSVERPDGSNFTLKIRSTKLEDSAMYFCASSEQGRRNTIYFGEGSWLTVV.

This clone was seen more than once but under ten times. The chain has TRBV5-5 and TRBJ2-2; 7 bases align to TRBD1. Germline CDR1 and CDR2: SGHKS and YYEKEE (reference sequence). CDR3 size: 16 residues. J lost 6 bases, V lost 4 bases, and 12 bases had no gene match. The CDR3 coding sequence is TGTGCCAGCAGCCTGGCAGGGGGAGTTTATTCCGGGGAGCTGTTTTTT. Its protein is CASSLAGGVYSGELFF.